This T cell receptor beta chain emerged from a study of blood T cell repertoires in COVID-19. Study details: Acute and convalescent COVID-19 specimens originated in the United States, Italy and Spain. The analysed material was cDNA or gDNA that came from T cells, B-cell-depleted T cells, or PBMCs.

The junction had 10 bases not matched to a gene; V was cut back by 4 bases and J by 8 bases. The CDR3 has 14 residues. Germline assignment: CDR1 LGHNA and CDR2 YSLEER. Source study methods: Amplification of reference gene primers provided the estimated nucleated cell counts. Sequenced by immunoSEQ multiplex PCR; TCRdb stores in-frame clones only, minus some. For V, J and clone size, that table is used; D and trimming come from the DNA. The table has some 150,000 clones, 70% to 90% seen once. The chain has TRBV4-3 and TRBJ1-2; TRBD1 aligns across 7 bases. This clonotype originated in a woman aged 65 to 85 with acute or convalescent COVID-19. Sequences were obtained from peripheral blood. The CDR3 DNA follows: TGCGCCAGCAGCCGCCAGGGGACAGATCACGGCTACACCTTC. Encoded protein: CASSRQGTDHGYTF.